This T cell receptor (beta chain) comes out of a study of metastatic and nonmetastatic thyroid tumors. Findings of the study overall: Malignant thyroid tumors reportedly exceeded benign nodules significantly in TCR beta diversity, with the difference appearing in blood and tumor.

Using MiXCR, TCRdb reanalyzed the PCR reads. The profile shows some 37,000 clones, more than 20% of them singletons. The CDR3 extends over 13 amino acids. CDR1 is DFQATT and CDR2 is SNEGSKA in the germline V gene (reference sequence). J gave up 5 bases and V 5 bases, and 6 bases lay outside the gene matches. A remark on this clone: Its target is not known.

Treatment of any kind had been given to no patient before thyroid surgery. The gene calls are TRBV20-1 and TRBJ1-2; 9 bases are a match to TRBD1. Sequenced: blood. The source of this sequence is a female donor with papillary thyroid cancer or a benign thyroid nodule (not recorded which). Some clones in this sample may be carry-over from other donors' samples. The CDR3 loop reads CSASLQGAYGYTF. CDR3 DNA sequence: TGCAGTGCTTCACTACAGGGGGCGTATGGCTACACCTTC.